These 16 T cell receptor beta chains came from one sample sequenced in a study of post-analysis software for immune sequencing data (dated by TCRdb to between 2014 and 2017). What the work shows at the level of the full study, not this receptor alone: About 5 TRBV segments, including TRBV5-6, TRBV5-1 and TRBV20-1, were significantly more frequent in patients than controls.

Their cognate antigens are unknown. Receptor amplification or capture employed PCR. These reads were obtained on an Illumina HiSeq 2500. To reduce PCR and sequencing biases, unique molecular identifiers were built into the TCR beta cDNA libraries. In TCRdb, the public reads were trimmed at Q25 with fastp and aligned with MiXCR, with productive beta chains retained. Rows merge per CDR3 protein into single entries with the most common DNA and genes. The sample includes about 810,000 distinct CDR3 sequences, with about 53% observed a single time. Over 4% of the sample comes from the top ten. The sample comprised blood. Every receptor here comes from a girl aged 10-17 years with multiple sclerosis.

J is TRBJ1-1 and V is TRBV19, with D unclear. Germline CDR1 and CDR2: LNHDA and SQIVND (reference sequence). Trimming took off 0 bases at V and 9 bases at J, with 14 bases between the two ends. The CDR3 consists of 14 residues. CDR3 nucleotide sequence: TGTGCCAGTAGTATAGAAGGATACGTACGGCAAGCTTTCTTT. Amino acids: CASSIEGYVRQAFF.

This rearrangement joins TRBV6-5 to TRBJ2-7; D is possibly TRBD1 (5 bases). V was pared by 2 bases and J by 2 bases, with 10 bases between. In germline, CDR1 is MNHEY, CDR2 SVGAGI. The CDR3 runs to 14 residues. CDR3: CASSYVDRPYEQYF. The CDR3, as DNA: TGTGCCAGCAGTTACGTCGACAGACCCTACGAGCAGTACTTC.

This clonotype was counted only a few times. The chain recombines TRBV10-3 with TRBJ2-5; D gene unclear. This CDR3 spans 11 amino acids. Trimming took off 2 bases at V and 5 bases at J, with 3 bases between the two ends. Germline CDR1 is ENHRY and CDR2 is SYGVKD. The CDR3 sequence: CAISERETQYF. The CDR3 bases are TGTGCCATCAGTGAGAGGGAGACCCAGTACTTC.

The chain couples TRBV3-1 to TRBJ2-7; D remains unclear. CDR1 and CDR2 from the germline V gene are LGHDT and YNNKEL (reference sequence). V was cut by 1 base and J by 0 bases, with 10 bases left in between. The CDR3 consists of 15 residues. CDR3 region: CASSQGSASSYEQYF. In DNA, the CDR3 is TGTGCCAGCAGCCAAGGGTCAGCCTCCTCCTACGAGCAGTACTTC.

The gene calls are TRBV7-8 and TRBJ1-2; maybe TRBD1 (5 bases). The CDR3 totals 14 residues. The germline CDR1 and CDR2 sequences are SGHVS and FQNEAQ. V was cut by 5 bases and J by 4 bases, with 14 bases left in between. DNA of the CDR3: TGTGCCAGCAGCCAGGGAGTACAGCTCTATGGCTACACCTTC. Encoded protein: CASSQGVQLYGYTF.

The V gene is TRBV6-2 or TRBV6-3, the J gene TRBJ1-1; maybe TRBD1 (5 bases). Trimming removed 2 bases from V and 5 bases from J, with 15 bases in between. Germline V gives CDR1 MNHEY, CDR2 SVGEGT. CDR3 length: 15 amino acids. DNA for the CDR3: TGTGCCAGCAGTTACCGGAAGCGGGGCGGGACTGAAGCTTTCTTT. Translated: CASSYRKRGGTEAFF.

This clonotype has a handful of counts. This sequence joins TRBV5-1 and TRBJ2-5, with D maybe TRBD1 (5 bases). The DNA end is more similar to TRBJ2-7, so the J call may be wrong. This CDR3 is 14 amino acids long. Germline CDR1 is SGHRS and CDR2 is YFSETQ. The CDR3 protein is CASSWTTSTYEQYF. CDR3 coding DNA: TGCGCCAGCAGCTGGACAACATCTACCTACGAGCAGTACTTC.

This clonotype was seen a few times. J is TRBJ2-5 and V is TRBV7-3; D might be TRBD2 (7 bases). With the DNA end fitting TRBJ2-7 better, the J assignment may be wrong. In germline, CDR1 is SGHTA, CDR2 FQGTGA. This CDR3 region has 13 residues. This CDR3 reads CASSPTRGGEQYF. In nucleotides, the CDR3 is TGTGCCAGCAGCCCCACAAGGGGGGGCGAGCAGTACTTC.

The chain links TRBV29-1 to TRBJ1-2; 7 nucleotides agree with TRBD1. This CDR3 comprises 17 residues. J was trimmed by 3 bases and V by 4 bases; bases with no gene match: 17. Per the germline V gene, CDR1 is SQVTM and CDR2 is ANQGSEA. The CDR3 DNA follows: TGCAGCGTTGCCCGACAGGGAAGGGGGCCGGATCACTATGGCTACACCTTC. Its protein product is CSVARQGRGPDHYGYTF.

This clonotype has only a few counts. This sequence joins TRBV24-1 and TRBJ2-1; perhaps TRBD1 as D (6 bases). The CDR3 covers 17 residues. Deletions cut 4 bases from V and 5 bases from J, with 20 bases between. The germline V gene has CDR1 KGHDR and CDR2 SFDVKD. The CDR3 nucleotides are TGTGCCACCAGTGACGAAACAGGGAAAGGACCCAACAATGAGCAGTTCTTC. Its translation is CATSDETGKGPNNEQFF.

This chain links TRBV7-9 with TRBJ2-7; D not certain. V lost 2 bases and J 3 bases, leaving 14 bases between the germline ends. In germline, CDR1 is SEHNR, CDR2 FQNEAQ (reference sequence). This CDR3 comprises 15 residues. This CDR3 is CASSLSRQANYEQYF. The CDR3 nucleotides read TGTGCCAGCAGCTTAAGTCGGCAGGCCAACTACGAGCAGTACTTC.

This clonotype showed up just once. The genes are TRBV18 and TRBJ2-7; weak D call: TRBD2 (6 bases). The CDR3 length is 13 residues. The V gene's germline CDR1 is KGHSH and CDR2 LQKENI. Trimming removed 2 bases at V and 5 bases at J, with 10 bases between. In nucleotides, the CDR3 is TGTGCCAGCTCACCAGGAGGGAGCGACGAGCAGTACTTC. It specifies CASSPGGSDEQYF.

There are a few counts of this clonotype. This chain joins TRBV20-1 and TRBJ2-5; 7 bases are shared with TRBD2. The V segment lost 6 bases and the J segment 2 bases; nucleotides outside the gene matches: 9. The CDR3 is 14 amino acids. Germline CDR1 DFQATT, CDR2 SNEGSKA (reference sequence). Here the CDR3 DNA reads TGCAGTGCCCCCGGGCGGGGGTGGCAAGAGACCCAGTACTTC. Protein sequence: CSAPGRGWQETQYF.

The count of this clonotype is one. The CDR3 protein is CASSYESRGGQETQYF. CDR3 nucleotides: TGTGCCAGCAGTTACGAGAGCAGGGGCGGCCAAGAGACCCAGTACTTC. The chain couples TRBV6-5 to TRBJ2-5; D possibly corresponds to TRBD1 (6 bases). Between the trimmed V and J ends, which lost 2 bases and 1 base, there was a span of 14 bases. The CDR3 has 16 residues. Germline CDR1 reads MNHEY; CDR2 reads SVGAGI.

CDR3: CSVWTGRNGYTF. DNA of the CDR3: TGCAGCGTCTGGACAGGGAGGAATGGCTACACCTTC. V usage is TRBV29-1 and J usage is TRBJ1-2, with 8 bases that match TRBD1. The CDR3 spans 12 residues. Unmatched junction bases numbered 6, after V lost 6 bases and J lost 6 bases. Germline CDR1 reads SQVTM; CDR2 reads ANQGSEA.

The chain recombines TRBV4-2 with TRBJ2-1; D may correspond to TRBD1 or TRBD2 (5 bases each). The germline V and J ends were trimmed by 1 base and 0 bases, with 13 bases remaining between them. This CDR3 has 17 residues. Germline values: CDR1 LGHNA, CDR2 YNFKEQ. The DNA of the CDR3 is TGTGCCAGCAGCCAAGGTGGGGGACCAATCTCCTACAATGAGCAGTTCTTC. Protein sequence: CASSQGGGPISYNEQFF.